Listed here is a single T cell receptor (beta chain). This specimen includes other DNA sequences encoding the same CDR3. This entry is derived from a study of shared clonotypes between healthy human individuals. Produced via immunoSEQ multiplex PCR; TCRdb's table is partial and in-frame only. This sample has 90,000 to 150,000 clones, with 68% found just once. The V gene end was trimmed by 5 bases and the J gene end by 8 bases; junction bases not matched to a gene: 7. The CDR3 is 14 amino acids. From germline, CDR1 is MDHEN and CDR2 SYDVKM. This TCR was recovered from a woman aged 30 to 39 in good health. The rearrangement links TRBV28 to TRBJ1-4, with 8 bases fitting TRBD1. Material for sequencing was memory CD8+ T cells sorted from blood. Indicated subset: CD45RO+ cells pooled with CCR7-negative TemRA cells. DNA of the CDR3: TGTGCCAGCAGTCTCCAGGGGGCAGGGGAAAAACTGTTTTTT. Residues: CASSLQGAGEKLFF.